The 5 T cell receptor beta chains below all came from one sample that was sequenced in a study of cytomegalovirus exposure and HLA in healthy donors. The PCR was carried out with 60 Vbeta primers and 13 Jbeta primers. Measured with immunoSEQ multiplex PCR; TCRdb has only the in-frame clones, and not every one. Of 180,000 or so clones listed, around 88% are singletons. Sequencing was carried out using PBMCs. Every receptor here comes from a woman between 25 and 40 years old in good health and CMV-seronegative.

This clone was seen more than once but under ten times. This chain uses TRBV18 with TRBJ1-2; 7 bases fit TRBD1. V dropped 2 bases and J dropped 0; count of bases not matched to a gene: 3. Germline V lookup: CDR1 KGHSH, CDR2 LQKENI. The CDR3 is made up of 15 amino acids. CDR3 sequence reads: CASSPRQGTNYGYTF. The CDR3 DNA is TGTGCCAGCTCACCAAGACAGGGAACTAACTATGGCTACACCTTC.

The rearrangement uses TRBV6-1 and TRBJ2-1, with D maybe TRBD1 (6 bases). This CDR3 contains 14 residues. The germline gives CDR1 MNHNS, CDR2 SASEGT. With 5 bases removed from V and 3 bases from J, the gap between germline ends came to 11 bases. CDR3 coding DNA: TGTGCCAGCAGTACCAACAGGGTCTACAATGAGCAGTTCTTC. It codes for CASSTNRVYNEQFF.

V is TRBV7-2 and J is TRBJ2-7; a possible D gene is TRBD1 (6 bases). Trimming took 4 bases from V and 3 from J, leaving 13 bases between them. The CDR3 has 14 amino acids. Germline V lookup: CDR1 SGHTA, CDR2 FQGNSA. CDR3 loop: CASSSGAGDYEQYF. DNA of the CDR3: TGTGCCAGCAGCTCAGGGGCCGGCGACTACGAGCAGTACTTC.

The chain employs TRBV4-1 and TRBJ2-7, with D maybe TRBD1 (6 bases). The V end was cut by 4 bases, the J end by 6 bases, with 22 bases between. The length of the CDR3 is 16 residues. The germline gives CDR1 MGHRA, CDR2 YSYEKL. The CDR3 region is CASSPFGGGPRSEQYF. CDR3 DNA: TGCGCCAGCAGCCCCTTTGGTGGGGGCCCCCGCTCCGAGCAGTACTTC.

The V call is TRBV11-2, the J call TRBJ2-1; maybe TRBD1 (5 bases). V lost 1 base to trimming and J lost 1 base, with 8 bases between them. The CDR3 is 15 residues long. Germline V gene sequence: CDR1 SGHAT, CDR2 FQNNGV. CDR3 protein: CASSLVAGSYNEQFF. In nucleotides, the CDR3 is TGTGCCAGCAGCTTAGTGGCAGGGTCCTACAATGAGCAGTTCTTC. The variable domain in full, with the rest retrieved from reference TRBV11-2 and TRBJ2-1, is EAGVAQSPRYKIIEKRQSVAFWCNPISGHATLYWYQQILGQGPKLLIQFQNNGVVDDSQLPKDRFSAERLKGVDSTLKIQPAKLEDSAVYLCASSLVAGSYNEQFFGPGTRLTVL.